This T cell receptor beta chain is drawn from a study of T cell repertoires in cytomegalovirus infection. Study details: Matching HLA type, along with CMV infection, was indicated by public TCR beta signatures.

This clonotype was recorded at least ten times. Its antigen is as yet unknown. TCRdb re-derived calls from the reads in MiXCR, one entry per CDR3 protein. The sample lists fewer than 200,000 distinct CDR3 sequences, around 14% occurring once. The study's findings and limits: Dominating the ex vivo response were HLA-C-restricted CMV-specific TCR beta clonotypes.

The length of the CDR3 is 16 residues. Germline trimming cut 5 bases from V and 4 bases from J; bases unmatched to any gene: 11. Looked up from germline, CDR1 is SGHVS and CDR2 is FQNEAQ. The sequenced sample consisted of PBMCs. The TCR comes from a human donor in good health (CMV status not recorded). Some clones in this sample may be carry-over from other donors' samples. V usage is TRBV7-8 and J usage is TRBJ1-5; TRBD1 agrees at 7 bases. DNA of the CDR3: TGTGCCAGCAGCCTAACCCGACAGGGCCGGAATCAGCCCCAGCATTTT. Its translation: CASSLTRQGRNQPQHF.